Following are 25 T cell receptor beta chains from one sample sequenced in a study of cytomegalovirus exposure and HLA in healthy donors. Generated by immunoSEQ multiplex PCR, the TCRdb table keeps only in-frame clones and is missing some. The sample holds around 300,000 clones, approximately 86% seen once. Material for sequencing was PBMCs. These receptors all stem from a young man in good health and CMV-seronegative.

This clone was seen just once. The genes are TRBV6-4 and TRBJ2-7; perhaps TRBD2 as D (6 bases). Germline V gene sequence: CDR1 MRHNA, CDR2 SNTAGT. V lost 7 bases and J lost 3, with 7 bases in between. The CDR3 is 11 amino acids. The CDR3 region is CASIGGYEQYF. The CDR3, as DNA: TGTGCCAGCATCGGGGGCTACGAGCAGTACTTC.

CDR3 protein: CASKIGRGGNTGELFF. CDR3 nucleotides: TGCGCCAGCAAAATCGGGCGGGGAGGAAACACCGGGGAGCTGTTTTTT. The chain links TRBV5-1 to TRBJ2-2; the D gene is possibly TRBD2 (6 bases). V lost 6 bases, J lost 2 bases, and 17 bases lay in between. The CDR3 runs 16 residues. Looked up from germline, CDR1 is SGHRS and CDR2 is YFSETQ.

The chain recombines TRBV30 with TRBJ1-3, with D maybe TRBD1 (6 bases). V was trimmed by 5 bases and J by 3 bases, leaving 14 bases between them. Per the germline V gene, CDR1 is GTSNPN and CDR2 is SVGIG (reference sequence). This CDR3 has 14 amino acids. This CDR3 reads CAWQQGWLGNTIYF. Written as DNA, the CDR3 is TGTGCCTGGCAACAGGGATGGCTTGGAAACACCATATATTTT.

This chain links TRBV6-5 with TRBJ1-3; 9 bases agree with TRBD1. The V gene's germline CDR1 is MNHEY and CDR2 SVGAGI. With V trimmed by 7 bases and J by 0 bases, 4 bases remained unmatched. This CDR3 is built from 15 residues. CDR3 nucleotide sequence: TGTGCCAGCATCGACAGGGGGATCTCTGGAAACACCATATATTTT. This sequence encodes CASIDRGISGNTIYF.

The V and J genes are TRBV30 and TRBJ1-4, with 9 bases aligning to TRBD1. CDR3 length: 14 amino acids. Germline-derived CDR1 and CDR2 are GTSNPN and SVGIG (reference sequence). V was pared by 5 bases and J by 5 bases, with 6 bases of the junction left unmatched. Here the CDR3 DNA reads TGTGCCTGGTGTTCCGGGACAGGGAATGAAAAACTGTTTTTT. Its translation: CAWCSGTGNEKLFF.

The chain employs TRBV4-3 and TRBJ1-2; possible D gene TRBD1, 6 bases. V was cut by 3 bases and J by 5 bases, with 28 bases left in between. Germline CDR1 reads LGHNA; CDR2 reads YSLEER. This CDR3 has 19 residues. The chain's CDR3 is CASSHINDRRGGVGYGYTF. CDR3 coding DNA: TGCGCCAGCAGCCATATAAACGACAGGAGAGGTGGAGTAGGTTATGGCTACACCTTC.

The V and J genes are TRBV4-1 and TRBJ2-3; TRBD2 aligns across 10 bases. V lost 2 bases, J lost 3 bases, and 5 bases stayed unmatched. Germline V lookup: CDR1 MGHRA, CDR2 YSYEKL. The CDR3 is made up of 16 amino acids. CDR3 in amino acids: CASSQPTSGATDTQYF. The CDR3 DNA is TGCGCCAGCAGCCAACCTACTAGCGGGGCTACAGATACGCAGTATTTT.

This chain links TRBV10-1 with TRBJ1-6, with D maybe TRBD1 (5 bases). V was trimmed by 6 bases and J by 6 bases, leaving 6 bases between them. The CDR3 is 12 residues long. Per germline, CDR1 WNHNN and CDR2 SYGVQD (reference sequence). The CDR3 here is CASSGGNSPLHF. CDR3 coding DNA: TGCGCCAGCAGCGGGGGTAATTCACCCCTCCACTTT.

The chain combines TRBV19 with TRBJ1-5; 11 nucleotides line up with TRBD1. The V segment lost 5 bases and the J segment 0 bases; nucleotides outside the gene matches: 3. The CDR3 runs 16 residues. From germline, CDR1 is LNHDA and CDR2 SQIVND (reference sequence). The DNA for the CDR3 is TGTGCCAGTAGTGGGACAGGGGGTTTTAGCAATCAGCCCCAGCATTTT. The encoded protein is CASSGTGGFSNQPQHF.

The rearrangement links TRBV15 to TRBJ1-1, with 7 nucleotides matching TRBD1. Per germline, CDR1 LNHNV and CDR2 YYDKDF (reference sequence). J lost 11 bases, V lost 0 bases, and 9 bases had no gene match. The CDR3 spans 14 residues. The CDR3 region has the DNA TGTGCCACCAGCAGAGATGCTGCAGGGGGGTGGGCTTTCTTT. This gives the protein CATSRDAAGGWAFF.

The rearrangement links TRBV5-6 to TRBJ1-2; 7 bases align to TRBD1. Germline V CDR1 and CDR2: SGHDT, YYEEEE. Trimming at V came to 4 bases and at J to 6 bases, leaving 6 bases not matched to a gene. There are 13 residues in the CDR3. The CDR3 sequence: CASSPTGVHGYTF. The CDR3 region has the DNA TGTGCCAGCAGCCCCACAGGGGTTCATGGCTACACCTTC.

The chain uses TRBV30 and TRBJ1-1; tentatively, D is TRBD1 (6 bases). With 1 base removed from V and 4 bases from J, the gap between germline ends came to 19 bases. The CDR3 contains 16 residues. The germline V gene has CDR1 GTSNPN and CDR2 SVGIG (reference sequence). CDR3 region: CAWSGGVGGASTEAFF. The CDR3, as DNA: TGTGCCTGGAGTGGCGGAGTAGGGGGGGCTAGCACTGAAGCTTTCTTT.

The rearrangement links TRBV5-5 to TRBJ1-5; tentative D call: TRBD1 (6 bases). V lost 4 bases, J lost 3 bases, and 14 bases lay in between. In germline, CDR1 is SGHKS, CDR2 YYEKEE (reference sequence). The CDR3 is made up of 15 amino acids. The CDR3 sequence is CASSGGGLYNQPQHF. The DNA of the CDR3 is TGTGCCAGCAGCGGGGGCGGGCTTTACAATCAGCCCCAGCATTTT.

The chain employs TRBV9 and TRBJ2-5, with D unclear. The V end lost 4 bases, the J end lost 3 bases, and 16 bases lay between the germline ends. The CDR3 is 15 amino acids. Germline CDR1 and CDR2: SGDLS and YYNGEE. The CDR3 spells CASSPRRSPKETQYF. CDR3 in DNA: TGTGCCAGCAGCCCAAGACGGAGTCCTAAAGAGACCCAGTACTTC.

The rearrangement uses TRBV7-2 and TRBJ2-1, with 8 bases identical to TRBD1. The CDR3 consists of 15 residues. Germline trimming cut 4 bases from V and 6 bases from J; bases unmatched to any gene: 8. Germline assignment: CDR1 SGHTA and CDR2 FQGNSA. As DNA, the CDR3 is TGTGCCAGCAGCTCCTCGGGACAGGCGAGCAATGAGCAGTTCTTC. Translating gives CASSSSGQASNEQFF. The full variable domain, rest sourced from reference TRBV7-2 and TRBJ2-1, is GAGVSQSPSNKVTEKGKDVELRCDPISGHTALYWYRQSLGQGLEFLIYFQGNSAPDKSGLPSDRFSAERTGGSVSTLTIQRTQQEDSAVYLCASSSSGQASNEQFFGPGTRLTVL.

The rearrangement links TRBV18 to TRBJ1-1, with a weak D call TRBD1 (5 bases). The ends were cut back, 4 bases at V and 10 bases at J, with 16 bases in the middle. CDR1 is KGHSH and CDR2 is LQKENI in the germline V gene. The CDR3 has 13 residues. CDR3 coding DNA: TGTGCCAGCTCACTAGAACGGGGGGATAGAGCTTTCTTT. Its translation: CASSLERGDRAFF.

This clone was counted between two and nine times. The CDR3 sequence is CASSRRRDTEAFF. The DNA for the CDR3 is TGTGCCAGCAGCCGTCGGAGAGACACTGAAGCTTTCTTT. V gene TRBV11-2 combines with J gene TRBJ1-1; D not certain. Trimming shortened V by 5 bases and J by 3 bases, and 10 bases separated the two germline ends. Germline V gene lookup returns CDR1 SGHAT and CDR2 FQNNGV. This CDR3 has 13 amino acids. Full variable domain (outside the CDR3, taken from reference TRBV11-2 and TRBJ1-1): EAGVAQSPRYKIIEKRQSVAFWCNPISGHATLYWYQQILGQGPKLLIQFQNNGVVDDSQLPKDRFSAERLKGVDSTLKIQPAKLEDSAVYLCASSRRRDTEAFFGQGTRLTVV.

This clone occurred once. This chain links TRBV18 with TRBJ2-3, with 12 bases lining up with TRBD2. The CDR3 has 18 residues. Germline-derived CDR1 and CDR2 are KGHSH and LQKENI. With 1 base clipped from V and 2 bases from J, the junction kept 7 bases outside the gene matches. The CDR3 reads CASSPRLAGAVNTDTQYF. CDR3 nucleotides: TGTGCCAGCTCACCACGACTAGCGGGGGCCGTAAACACAGATACGCAGTATTTT.

This clone was seen once. The CDR3 bases are TGTGCCAGCAGCTTGTTCGGGGCAGGGGAAACAGATACGCAGTATTTT. Protein: CASSLFGAGETDTQYF. The rearrangement uses TRBV5-6 and TRBJ2-3; the D gene is possibly TRBD1 (6 bases). The CDR3 consists of 16 residues. Germline lookup yields CDR1 SGHDT and CDR2 YYEEEE. The V gene lost 1 base and the J gene lost 3 bases, with 15 bases spanning the gap.

The chain has TRBV7-6 and TRBJ1-4, with TRBD1 as a possible D gene (5 bases). The CDR3 has 17 amino acids. The V gene's germline CDR1 is SGHVS and CDR2 FNYEAQ. Trimming took off 5 bases at V and 0 bases at J, with 16 bases between the two ends. This CDR3 is CASSPGQPFATNEKLFF. As DNA, the CDR3 is TGTGCCAGCAGCCCTGGACAACCCTTTGCAACTAATGAAAAACTGTTTTTT.

The J gene is TRBJ2-3, the V gene TRBV7-9; 9 positions agree with TRBD1. CDR3 size: 14 residues. The junction had 3 bases not matched to a gene; V was cut back by 5 bases and J by 3 bases. Germline V lookup: CDR1 SEHNR, CDR2 FQNEAQ (reference sequence). The CDR3 DNA sequence: TGTGCCAGCAGCCCGGGGACAGGGACAGATACGCAGTATTTT. Its protein is CASSPGTGTDTQYF.

This clone was counted a few times. The genes are TRBV2 and TRBJ1-2; TRBD1 might be the D (5 bases). CDR1 SNHLY and CDR2 FYNNEI come from the germline V gene. V was trimmed by 7 bases and J by 9 bases, leaving 18 bases between them. CDR3 size: 13 residues. This CDR3 is CASIRTGVISYTF. CDR3 DNA: TGTGCCAGCATAAGGACGGGGGTAATCAGCTACACCTTC.

This clone was counted only a few times. This chain links TRBV9 with TRBJ1-4; D is unclear. Looked up from germline, CDR1 is SGDLS and CDR2 is YYNGEE. This CDR3 contains 15 residues. The V end was cut by 0 bases, the J end by 4 bases, with 10 bases between. CDR3 nucleotides: TGTGCCAGCAGCGTAGATGGGGAGGATAATGAAAAACTGTTTTTT. This gives the protein CASSVDGEDNEKLFF.

The chain joins TRBV7-9 to TRBJ1-1; 8 nucleotides agree with TRBD1. Trimming at V came to 5 bases and at J to 6 bases, leaving 11 bases not matched to a gene. The CDR3 extends over 15 amino acids. Germline V lookup: CDR1 SEHNR, CDR2 FQNEAQ (reference sequence). The CDR3 spells CASSPLSGQGSEAFF. The CDR3 DNA follows: TGTGCCAGCAGCCCGTTGTCAGGACAGGGTTCTGAAGCTTTCTTT.

V usage is TRBV5-6 and J usage is TRBJ2-7, with D possibly TRBD1 on 6 matching bases. Trimming pared 3 bases from V and 3 bases from J, leaving 13 bases between. The germline V gene has CDR1 SGHDT and CDR2 YYEEEE. CDR3 length: 14 amino acids. CDR3 residues: CASSSGHIDYEQYF. The CDR3 region has the DNA TGTGCCAGCAGCTCGGGACACATAGACTACGAGCAGTACTTC.